Listed here are 2 T cell receptor beta chains from one sample, sequenced in a study of shared clonotypes between healthy human individuals. TCRdb's copy holds only in-frame clones and misses some; the assay was immunoSEQ multiplex PCR. This table has about 600,000 clones, roughly 96% appearing once. Naive CD8 cells, CD45RO-negative and positively selected for CCR7, excluded terminally differentiated effector memory CD45RA+ cells. Specimen: naive CD8+ T cells sorted from blood. Source of these receptors: a woman in her twenties or thirties in good health.

This sequence joins TRBV27 and TRBJ2-1; 8 bases match TRBD1. Germline CDR1 MNHEY, CDR2 SMNVEV (reference sequence). The CDR3 totals 13 residues. Losses at the gene ends were 6 bases for V and 8 bases for J; bases not matched to a gene: 6. CDR3 sequence: CASSIYRGDEQFF. CDR3 DNA sequence: TGTGCCAGCAGCATATACAGGGGGGATGAGCAGTTCTTC.

The chain links TRBV7-9 to TRBJ1-5; a weak D match, TRBD1 (5 bases). Germline-derived CDR1 and CDR2 are SEHNR and FQNEAQ (reference sequence). There are 14 residues in the CDR3. V was pared by 5 bases and J by 5 bases, with 13 bases between. The CDR3 nucleotides read TGTGCCAGCAGCCAACCGGGACCTTATCAGCCCCAGCATTTT. Protein: CASSQPGPYQPQHF.